The 2 T cell receptor beta chains in this list originate from one sample, sequenced in a study of PD-1 blockade in classical Hodgkin lymphoma. Time point denoted: cycle 4 day 1 (C4D1), after more than five weeks of nivolumab. Patients all relapsed after autologous stem cell transplantation, and there was variation in brentuximab vedotin exposure. The data were produced by immunoSEQ multiplex PCR, yet TCRdb's version contains in-frame clones alone and is incomplete. The profile shows some 58,000 clones, about 90% of them singletons. The input for sequencing was peripheral blood mononuclear cells (PBMCs), taken before the fourth cycle of nivolumab. The receptor set was obtained from a human donor with classical Hodgkin lymphoma.

This chain uses TRBV10-3 with TRBJ1-2; D may be TRBD1 (6 bases). V shed 4 bases and J shed 8 bases, with 8 bases lying between them. The length of the CDR3 is 11 residues. The germline V gene has CDR1 ENHRY and CDR2 SYGVKD. The CDR3 bases are TGTGCCATCAGTGCCGGGACAGGCTACACCTTC. It specifies CAISAGTGYTF.

V usage is TRBV19 and J usage is TRBJ2-4; D may correspond to TRBD1 or TRBD2 (5 bases each). Trimming removed 2 bases from V and 5 bases from J, with 7 bases in between. CDR1 is LNHDA, CDR2 SQIVND, per germline (reference sequence). This CDR3 has 13 residues. CDR3 residues: CASSIRDQNIQYF. The CDR3, as DNA: TGTGCCAGTAGTATAAGGGACCAAAACATTCAGTACTTC.